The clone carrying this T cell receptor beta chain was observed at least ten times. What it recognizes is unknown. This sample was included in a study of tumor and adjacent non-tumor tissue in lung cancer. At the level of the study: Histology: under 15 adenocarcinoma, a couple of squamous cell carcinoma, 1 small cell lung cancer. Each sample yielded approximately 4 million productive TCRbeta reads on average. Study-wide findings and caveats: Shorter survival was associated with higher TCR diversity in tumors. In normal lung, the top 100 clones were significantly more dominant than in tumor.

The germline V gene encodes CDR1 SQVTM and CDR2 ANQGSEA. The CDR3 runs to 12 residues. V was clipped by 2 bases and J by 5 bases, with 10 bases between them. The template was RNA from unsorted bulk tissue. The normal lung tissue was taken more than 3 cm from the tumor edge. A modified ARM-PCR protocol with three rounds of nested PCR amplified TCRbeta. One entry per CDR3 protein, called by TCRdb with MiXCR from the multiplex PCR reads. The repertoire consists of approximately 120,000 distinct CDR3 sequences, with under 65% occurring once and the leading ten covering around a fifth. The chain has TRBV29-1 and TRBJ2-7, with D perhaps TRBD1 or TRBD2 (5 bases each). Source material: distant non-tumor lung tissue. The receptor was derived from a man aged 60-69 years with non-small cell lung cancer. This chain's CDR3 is CSVERGSDEQYF. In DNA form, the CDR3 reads TGCAGCGTTGAAAGGGGTAGCGACGAGCAGTACTTC.